A single sample gave rise to the 7 T cell receptor beta chains below, sequenced in a study of low-dose radiotherapy and immunotherapy resistance in tumors. The time point: after trial treatment. Sample treatment: LDRT plus nivolumab, ipilimumab, low-dose cyclophosphamide and aspirin (RACIN trial). TRAV- and TRBV-specific primers, spanning alpha and beta chains, primed first-strand cDNA. For amplifying TCRs, the PCR ran for approximately 18 cycles with Phusion, which was used together with a constant-region primer and the adapter on the V primers. TCRdb reanalysed the reads using MiXCR and keeps one entry per CDR3 protein. Among approximately 100,000 distinct CDR3 sequences, 20% were seen once, and the ten largest hold about 4%. The sample in question was PBMCs, obtained after low-dose radiotherapy plus immunotherapy. These TCRs come from a male donor with prostate cancer.

This clonotype was found a few times. V and J are TRBV5-1 and TRBJ1-6; 10 bases are shared with TRBD1. After removal of 5 bases from V and 10 bases from J, the junction contained 12 bases not matched to a gene. There are 16 residues in the CDR3. CDR1 and CDR2 from the germline V gene are SGHRS and YFSETQ. CDR3 loop: CASRNSPGQGNSPLHF. CDR3 in DNA: TGCGCCAGCAGGAACTCCCCGGGACAGGGGAACTCACCCCTCCACTTT.

This clonotype has only a few counts. This sequence joins TRBV7-2 and TRBJ2-1; 11 positions agree with TRBD2. The V gene end was trimmed by 5 bases and the J gene end by 8 bases; junction bases not matched to a gene: 11. Germline V CDR1 and CDR2: SGHTA, FQGNSA. The CDR3 sequence is 16 residues long. The CDR3 DNA follows: TGTGCCAGCAGCCCCTTCGGGGTAGCGGGAGGGGATGAGCAGTTCTTC. It translates to CASSPFGVAGGDEQFF. The variable domain in full, with the rest retrieved from reference TRBV7-2 and TRBJ2-1, is GAGVSQSPSNKVTEKGKDVELRCDPISGHTALYWYRQSLGQGLEFLIYFQGNSAPDKSGLPSDRFSAERTGGSVSTLTIQRTQQEDSAVYLCASSPFGVAGGDEQFFGPGTRLTVL.

There are many counts of this clonotype. The chain couples TRBV2 to TRBJ1-2; weak D call: TRBD1 (5 bases). The CDR3 totals 13 residues. Trimming shortened V by 6 bases and J by 3 bases, and 11 bases separated the two germline ends. The germline V gene has CDR1 SNHLY and CDR2 FYNNEI. CDR3 sequence reads: CASRGDGDYGYTF. For the CDR3, the DNA is TGTGCCAGCAGGGGGGACGGGGACTATGGCTACACCTTC.

With respect to this clonotype: With a much larger clone just one base away, this may be a read error. This chain uses TRBV5-6 with TRBJ2-1; TRBD1 might be the D (5 bases). V was cut by 9 bases and J by 6 bases, with 19 bases left in between. Germline V gene lookup returns CDR1 SGHDT and CDR2 YYEEEE. The CDR3 contains 14 residues. The CDR3 nucleotides read TGTGCCATTAGCCCCCGGTCTCAGGGCAATGAGCAGTTCTTC. The encoded protein is CAISPRSQGNEQFF. Combining the CDR3 with reference TRBV5-6 and TRBJ2-1 gives the whole variable domain DAGVTQSPTHLIKTRGQQVTLRCSPKSGHDTVSWYQQALGQGPQFIFQYYEEEERQRGNFPDRFSGHQFPNYSSELNVNALLLGDSALYLCAISPRSQGNEQFFGPGTRLTVL.

The table lists this clonotype with many counts. V usage is TRBV3-1 and J usage is TRBJ1-5, with TRBD1 matching 8 bases. The V segment lost 0 bases and the J segment 6 bases; nucleotides outside the gene matches: 7. This CDR3 is built from 16 residues. Per germline, CDR1 LGHDT and CDR2 YNNKEL (reference sequence). This CDR3 reads CASSQDLRQGIQPQHF. The CDR3, as DNA: TGTGCCAGCAGCCAAGATCTGAGACAGGGGATTCAGCCCCAGCATTTT.

This clonotype showed up many times. The rearrangement joins TRBV12-3 or TRBV12-4 to TRBJ2-5; D remains ambiguous. Trimming took off 7 bases at V and 5 bases at J, with 11 bases between the two ends. The CDR3 loop spans 12 amino acids. The CDR3, as DNA: TGTGCCAGCACCACCGGGTGGGAGACCCAGTACTTC. Amino acids: CASTTGWETQYF.

Points on this clonotype: This is likely an artifact of a read error, given a far larger clone one base away. Likely a read error: the CDR3 ends without its conserved phenylalanine or tryptophan. It is unclear where the CDR3 begins or ends on the DNA, so no DNA is shown, and the CDR3 is as TCRdb lists it. The chain joins TRBV12-1 to TRBJ2-3; no check of the table's D call, TRBD1, against the DNA was made. TRBV12-1 corresponds to a pseudogene. The CDR3 region is 16 residues in length, termini included. CDR3 protein: CASHQASGGTTDTQYS.